The next 23 T cell receptor beta chains were all read from a single sample in a study of control samples from healthy donors and cancer patients. Using immunoSEQ multiplex PCR, the repertoire was profiled, and TCRdb retains in-frame clones only, with some absent. The profile shows tens of thousands of clones, less than 85% of them singletons. The specimen sequenced was PBMCs. The source is a man in his sixties or seventies with lung cancer.

The rearrangement uses TRBV5-1 and TRBJ1-2; D unclear. The CDR3 contains 12 residues. Trimming took 4 bases from V and 2 from J, leaving 6 bases between them. Germline loops: CDR1 SGHRS, CDR2 YFSETQ. The CDR3 reads CASSEGNYGYTF. In DNA form, the CDR3 reads TGCGCCAGCAGCGAGGGCAACTATGGCTACACCTTC. Drawing the rest from reference TRBV5-1 and TRBJ1-2, the complete variable domain is KAGVTQTPRYLIKTRGQQVTLSCSPISGHRSVSWYQQTPGQGLQFLFEYFSETQRNKGNFPGRFSGRQFSNSRSEMNVSTLELGDSALYLCASSEGNYGYTFGSGTRLTVV.

The CDR3 loop is CASSSFTGTEAFF. For the CDR3, the DNA is TGTGCCAGCAGCTCTTTTACAGGGACTGAAGCTTTCTTT. This sequence joins TRBV7-3 and TRBJ1-1; tentative D call: TRBD1 (6 bases). The germline CDR1 and CDR2 sequences are SGHTA and FQGTGA. The CDR3 is 13 amino acids. The V end was cut by 4 bases, the J end by 5 bases, with 11 bases between.

This rearrangement joins TRBV5-1 to TRBJ2-5; TRBD2 might be the D (7 bases). Germline-derived CDR1 and CDR2 are SGHRS and YFSETQ. The V and J ends lost 0 bases and 2 bases respectively, with 14 bases between them. The CDR3 has 16 residues. The CDR3 coding sequence is TGCGCCAGCAGCTTGGGGGGCGGGGGCCCACAAGAGACCCAGTACTTC. Translating gives CASSLGGGGPQETQYF. The full variable domain, in which reference TRBV5-1 and TRBJ2-5 provide the parts outside the CDR3, is KAGVTQTPRYLIKTRGQQVTLSCSPISGHRSVSWYQQTPGQGLQFLFEYFSETQRNKGNFPGRFSGRQFSNSRSEMNVSTLELGDSALYLCASSLGGGGPQETQYFGPGTRLLVL.

The rearrangement uses TRBV6-2 or TRBV6-3 and TRBJ2-7, with TRBD1 matching 8 bases. CDR1 and CDR2 (germline): MNHEY, SVGEGT. The CDR3 totals 13 residues. V gave up 0 bases and J gave up 7 bases; unmatched junction bases: 2. CDR3 amino acids: CASSYSTGGEQYF. The DNA for the CDR3 is TGTGCCAGCAGTTACTCCACAGGGGGAGAGCAGTACTTC.

This chain uses TRBV4-3 with TRBJ2-3; D ambiguous. In germline, CDR1 is LGHNA, CDR2 YSLEER. Deletions cut 0 bases from V and 0 bases from J, with 10 bases between. The CDR3 has 16 amino acids. The DNA of the CDR3 is TGCGCCAGCAGCCAAGATTTTTCTACCAGCACAGATACGCAGTATTTT. Amino acid sequence: CASSQDFSTSTDTQYF.

V and J are TRBV6-5 and TRBJ2-3; 14 bases agree with TRBD2. The CDR3 covers 15 residues. V trimming: 6 bases; J trimming: 6 bases; junction bases outside the gene matches: 5. Germline values: CDR1 MNHEY, CDR2 SVGAGI. The CDR3 sequence: CASRRTSGGWDTQYF. As DNA, the CDR3 is TGTGCCAGCAGGCGGACTAGCGGGGGGTGGGATACGCAGTATTTT.

In nucleotides, the CDR3 is TGTGCCAGCAGCCTACTCGGGGGACAGGGGACTTATGGCTACACCTTC. It yields the protein CASSLLGGQGTYGYTF. This chain connects TRBV16 to TRBJ1-2; 10 nucleotides align to TRBD1. Germline V gives CDR1 KGHSY, CDR2 FQNENV. The CDR3 spans 16 residues. Trimming took 4 bases from V and 5 from J; bases not matched to a gene: 10.

The chain recombines TRBV5-1 with TRBJ2-7; the D gene is possibly TRBD1 (6 bases). V shed 5 bases and J shed 5 bases, with 14 bases lying between them. CDR1 SGHRS and CDR2 YFSETQ come from the germline V gene. This CDR3 comprises 13 residues. As DNA, the CDR3 is TGCGCCAGCAGTTACGACAGGACCCACGAGCAGTACTTC. Protein product: CASSYDRTHEQYF.

The rearrangement links TRBV19 to TRBJ2-2, with TRBD1 as a possible D gene (5 bases). With 0 bases removed from V and 0 bases from J, the gap between germline ends came to 5 bases. Germline V gene data show CDR1 as LNHDA and CDR2 as SQIVND (reference sequence). The CDR3 is 15 amino acids. CDR3 sequence: CASSIDRANTGELFF. CDR3 coding DNA: TGTGCCAGTAGTATAGACAGGGCGAACACCGGGGAGCTGTTTTTT.

To note about this clone: This specimen includes other DNA sequences encoding the same CDR3. The CDR3 bases are TGTGCCAGCAGTGAAAGGGCGAACTATGGCTACACCTTC. Its translation is CASSERANYGYTF. The chain couples TRBV2 to TRBJ1-2; D gene unclear. Between the trimmed V and J ends, which lost 2 bases and 2 bases, there was a span of 6 bases. Germline V gene data show CDR1 as SNHLY and CDR2 as FYNNEI. There are 13 residues in the CDR3.

The chain has TRBV24-1 and TRBJ2-1, with a tentative D call TRBD2 (5 bases). In germline, CDR1 is KGHDR, CDR2 SFDVKD. V was shortened by 3 bases and J by 4 bases, with 18 bases between the two germline ends. This CDR3 has 17 residues. CDR3 bases: TGTGCCACCAGTGATGCTACGACGGGGAATCTGTACAATGAGCAGTTCTTC. The encoded protein is CATSDATTGNLYNEQFF.

This clone has a single count. CDR3 nucleotides: TGTGCCAGCAGATTAGCGGGACAGGGGTCCTACGAGCAGTACTTC. As protein: CASRLAGQGSYEQYF. The gene calls are TRBV5-6 and TRBJ2-7; 10 nucleotides agree with TRBD1. The CDR3 spans 15 residues. V lost 5 bases to trimming and J lost 1 base; unmatched junction nucleotides: 6. CDR1 and CDR2 (germline): SGHDT, YYEEEE.

The count of this clone is one. The chain employs TRBV4-1 and TRBJ2-7; TRBD1 aligns across 9 bases. The trim removed 0 bases at V and 3 bases at J, leaving 3 bases unmatched. This CDR3 spans 15 amino acids. Germline V CDR1 and CDR2: MGHRA, YSYEKL. CDR3 residues: CASSQEQDRGYEQYF. CDR3 nucleotide sequence: TGCGCCAGCAGCCAAGAACAGGACAGGGGCTACGAGCAGTACTTC.

This rearrangement joins TRBV7-2 to TRBJ2-2; D uncertain. The CDR3 has 13 amino acids. From germline, CDR1 is SGHTA and CDR2 FQGNSA. The germline V and J ends were trimmed by 5 bases and 6 bases, with 10 bases remaining between them. Here the CDR3 reads CASSRGYPGELFF. The CDR3 region has the DNA TGTGCCAGCAGCCGTGGGTACCCCGGGGAGCTGTTTTTT.

The rearrangement uses TRBV29-1 and TRBJ2-1; perhaps TRBD2 as D (6 bases). Trimming stripped 4 bases from V and 10 bases from J, with 20 bases between. This CDR3 has 14 amino acids. CDR1 SQVTM and CDR2 ANQGSEA come from the germline V gene. CDR3 loop: CSVGVVGGGSEQFF. The CDR3 coding sequence is TGCAGCGTTGGGGTCGTGGGAGGTGGATCGGAGCAGTTCTTC.

Only one count was recorded for this clone. The genes are TRBV3-1 (or the pseudogene TRBV3-2) and TRBJ2-7, with 8 bases fitting TRBD2. Germline V gene data show CDR1 as LGHDT and CDR2 as YNNKEL (reference sequence). Trimming took 0 bases from V and 3 from J; bases not matched to a gene: 7. The CDR3 runs 16 residues. The CDR3 loop reads CASSQDLRGGRYEQYF. The CDR3, as DNA: TGTGCCAGCAGCCAAGATTTACGCGGGGGGCGCTACGAGCAGTACTTC.

This rearrangement joins TRBV18 to TRBJ1-2; D is perhaps TRBD1 (5 bases). Germline lookup yields CDR1 KGHSH and CDR2 LQKENI. Deletions cut 2 bases from V and 8 bases from J, with 15 bases between. The CDR3 spans 14 residues. The CDR3 coding sequence is TGTGCCAGCTCACCAATGGCAGGGAGCGTCGGCTACACCTTC. It encodes CASSPMAGSVGYTF.

CDR3 protein: CASSVAGRGEKLFF. The DNA for the CDR3 is TGTGCCAGCAGCGTAGCTGGCAGGGGTGAAAAACTGTTTTTT. V usage is TRBV9 and J usage is TRBJ1-4; the D gene is possibly TRBD1 (6 bases). V was clipped by 0 bases and J by 7 bases, with 10 bases between them. The germline V gene has CDR1 SGDLS and CDR2 YYNGEE. The CDR3 loop spans 14 amino acids.

The chain has TRBV30 and TRBJ1-1; 9 bases match TRBD1. Trimming cost V 1 base and J 5 bases; bases outside gene matches: 5. The CDR3 runs to 14 residues. Germline-derived CDR1 and CDR2 are GTSNPN and SVGIG (reference sequence). The CDR3 coding sequence is TGTGCCTGGAGTGGACAGGGGGTGCGTACTGAAGCTTTCTTT. Encoded protein: CAWSGQGVRTEAFF.

Of note for this clone: The identical CDR3 is also encoded by other nucleotide sequences in the sample. The chain is built from TRBV6-1 and TRBJ2-7, with D unresolved. The germline CDR1 and CDR2 sequences are MNHNS and SASEGT. This CDR3 has 12 residues. Trimming shortened V by 2 bases and J by 2 bases, and 4 bases separated the two germline ends. This CDR3 is CASSELTYEQYF. The CDR3, as DNA: TGTGCCAGCAGTGAATTAACCTACGAGCAGTACTTC.

V is TRBV25-1 and J is TRBJ1-3; possible D gene TRBD1, 5 bases. The CDR3 length is 16 residues. Germline-derived CDR1 and CDR2 are MGHDK and SYGVNS. The V and J ends lost 8 bases and 2 bases respectively, with 19 bases between them. As DNA, the CDR3 is TGTGCCAGCCGGTCCGGGGGAGCCAGGCCTGGAAACACCATATATTTT. It specifies CASRSGGARPGNTIYF.

The genes are TRBV24-1 and TRBJ2-3; 8 bases match TRBD1. This CDR3 comprises 17 residues. Trimming at V came to 3 bases and at J to 0 bases, leaving 7 bases not matched to a gene. Germline CDR1 is KGHDR and CDR2 is SFDVKD. CDR3 coding DNA: TGTGCCACCAGTGATGCCGGACAGGGCCCTAGCACAGATACGCAGTATTTT. Its translation: CATSDAGQGPSTDTQYF.

The chain is built from TRBV19 and TRBJ1-4, with TRBD1 matching 9 bases. The ends lost 3 bases at V and 8 bases at J; junction bases unmatched: 4. The CDR3 extends over 14 amino acids. The germline CDR1 and CDR2 sequences are LNHDA and SQIVND (reference sequence). The CDR3 spells CASSMGQGWEKLFF. CDR3 coding DNA: TGTGCCAGTAGTATGGGACAGGGTTGGGAAAAACTGTTTTTT. Full variable domain (rest looked up from reference TRBV19 and TRBJ1-4): DGGITQSPKYLFRKEGQNVTLSCEQNLNHDAMYWYRQDPGQGLRLIYYSQIVNDFQKGDIAEGYSVSREKKESFPLTVTSAQKNPTAFYLCASSMGQGWEKLFFGSGTQLSVL.